This TCR beta chain was profiled in a study of a mutant IDH1 vaccine in newly diagnosed glioma. Study background: Vaccine administration was initiated 4-6 weeks following radiotherapy alone, or with temozolomide cycles.

The protocol was immunoSEQ multiplex PCR, while the TCRdb copy is restricted to in-frame clones and leaves out a portion. The sample lists about 48,000 clones; approximately 80% were seen once. On this clone: As yet, its antigen is unknown.

Time point indicated: week 35, safety follow-up. Each dose of the vaccine consisted of 300 ug of mutant IDH1 20-mer peptide, with topical imiquimod. There are 11 residues in the CDR3. Germline V CDR1 and CDR2: SGHDN, FVKESK. V was shortened by 7 bases and J by 6 bases, with 10 bases between the two germline ends. The rearrangement joins TRBV14 to TRBJ2-7, with D unclear. The starting material was PBMCs, obtained from a glioma patient whose treatment included an IDH1 peptide vaccine. This receptor was obtained from a man aged 35-49 years with glioma. The CDR3 region is CASNFVGEQYF. The CDR3 DNA reads TGTGCCAGCAACTTCGTCGGCGAGCAGTACTTC.